These 25 T cell receptor beta chains share one sample of origin, sequenced in a study of blood T cell repertoires in COVID-19. Assay: immunoSEQ multiplex PCR; the TCRdb copy retains only in-frame clones and omits some. In the table there are a few hundred thousand clones, around 87% of which are singletons. What was sequenced was PBMCs or T cells enriched from blood (not recorded which). The source of these receptors is a woman in her late teens or twenties with acute COVID-19.

The count of this clone is one. This chain connects TRBV4-1 to TRBJ2-7; the match to TRBD2 covers 7 bases. V lost 2 bases to trimming and J lost 7 bases; unmatched junction nucleotides: 8. This CDR3 contains 14 residues. The germline V gene encodes CDR1 MGHRA and CDR2 YSYEKL. The CDR3 nucleotides are TGCGCCAGCAGCCAATATGATCCAGCGGGGGAGCAGTACTTC. As protein: CASSQYDPAGEQYF.

The V gene is TRBV3-1 (or the pseudogene TRBV3-2), the J gene TRBJ1-5; D might be TRBD1 (5 bases). This CDR3 contains 13 residues. The germline CDR1 and CDR2 sequences are LGHDT and YNNKEL (reference sequence). V was clipped by 1 base and J by 7 bases, with 8 bases between them. The CDR3 spells CASSQVGAQPQHF. The CDR3 region has the DNA TGTGCCAGCAGCCAAGTAGGGGCCCAGCCCCAGCATTTT.

V and J are TRBV5-5 and TRBJ1-2; maybe TRBD1 (5 bases). V was trimmed by 5 bases and J by 5 bases, leaving 19 bases between them. Germline-derived CDR1 and CDR2 are SGHKS and YYEKEE (reference sequence). This CDR3 region has 15 residues. The CDR3 bases are TGTGCCAGCAGATGGGGGGTAGATTTTGATTATGGCTACACCTTC. This codes for CASRWGVDFDYGYTF.

This chain connects TRBV6-5 to TRBJ2-1, with 10 bases aligning to TRBD2. The J segment lost 3 bases and the V segment lost 7 bases, leaving 6 bases of the junction unmatched. CDR1 is MNHEY, CDR2 SVGAGI, per germline. The CDR3 has 15 residues. The CDR3, as DNA: TGTGCCAGCATTAGAGCGGGAGGGCTCTACAATGAGCAGTTCTTC. This sequence encodes CASIRAGGLYNEQFF.

The genes are TRBV18 and TRBJ1-1; 7 nucleotides line up with TRBD1. The CDR3 is 16 residues long. The V gene end was trimmed by 5 bases and the J gene end by 4 bases; junction bases not matched to a gene: 13. The germline gives CDR1 KGHSH, CDR2 LQKENI. This CDR3 is CASSTRQGSLGTEAFF. The CDR3 DNA is TGTGCCAGCTCAACTAGACAGGGCTCTTTGGGCACTGAAGCTTTCTTT.

This chain links TRBV6-6 with TRBJ1-5; TRBD1 might be the D (6 bases). Germline V lookup: CDR1 MNHNY, CDR2 SVGAGI (reference sequence). Trimming left V 2 bases short and J 2 bases short, with 10 bases between. This CDR3 region has 15 residues. CDR3 in amino acids: CASSYVQGGNQPQHF. In nucleotides, the CDR3 is TGTGCCAGCAGTTACGTACAGGGTGGCAATCAGCCCCAGCATTTT.

With regard to this clone: A read error may produce the germline difference seen at one junction end. The V call is TRBV7-7, the J call TRBJ2-1; D is possibly TRBD2 (6 bases). Germline CDR1 SSHAT, CDR2 FNYEAQ (reference sequence). The CDR3 contains 15 residues. CDR3 DNA sequence: TGTGCTAGCAGCCACGGAGTCGTGGGACTCAATGAGCAGTTCTTC. This gives the protein CASSHGVVGLNEQFF.

The rearrangement links TRBV7-6 to TRBJ2-3; unclear D gene. Germline CDR1 SGHVS, CDR2 FNYEAQ. CDR3 length: 16 amino acids. V was pared by 4 bases and J by 4 bases, with 18 bases between. This chain's CDR3 is CASSSFPAGLSDTQYF. DNA for the CDR3: TGTGCCAGCAGCTCCTTCCCAGCAGGCCTTTCAGATACGCAGTATTTT.

This clone was seen just once. This chain links TRBV27 with TRBJ2-3; D call uncertain. The CDR3 runs 14 residues. Germline V CDR1 and CDR2: MNHEY, SMNVEV (reference sequence). Trimming pared 3 bases from V and 0 bases from J, leaving 7 bases between. Here the CDR3 reads CASSFGRSTDTQYF. DNA of the CDR3: TGTGCCAGCAGTTTCGGTCGGAGCACAGATACGCAGTATTTT.

This sequence joins TRBV27 and TRBJ1-1; D is perhaps TRBD1 (5 bases). The CDR3 loop spans 16 amino acids. Trimming removed 6 bases from V and 1 base from J, with 18 bases in between. The V gene's germline CDR1 is MNHEY and CDR2 SMNVEV (reference sequence). CDR3 loop: CASSPGRGLANTEAFF. DNA for the CDR3: TGTGCCAGCAGCCCGGGACGGGGACTAGCGAACACTGAAGCTTTCTTT.

V and J are TRBV5-6 and TRBJ2-3; 13 bases fit TRBD2. Germline CDR1 SGHDT, CDR2 YYEEEE. V was pared by 1 base and J by 8 bases, with 10 bases of the junction left unmatched. The CDR3 is made up of 17 amino acids. CDR3 loop: CASSLLLAGGPGVTQYF. The CDR3 DNA sequence: TGTGCCAGCAGCTTGCTACTAGCGGGAGGGCCGGGGGTTACGCAGTATTTT.

This chain links TRBV30 with TRBJ1-4; D call uncertain. The germline V gene encodes CDR1 GTSNPN and CDR2 SVGIG (reference sequence). Trimming removed 5 bases at V and 4 bases at J, with 8 bases between. CDR3 length equals 12 residues. DNA of the CDR3: TGTGCCTGGGGCCAGAATAATGAAAAACTGTTTTTT. Protein: CAWGQNNEKLFF. Combining the CDR3 with reference TRBV30 and TRBJ1-4 gives the whole variable domain SQTIHQWPATLVQPVGSPLSLECTVEGTSNPNLYWYRQAAGRGLQLLFYSVGIGQISSEVPQNLSASRPQDRQFILSSKKLLLSDSGFYLCAWGQNNEKLFFGSGTQLSVL.

V and J are TRBV4-1 and TRBJ2-1; possibly TRBD1 for D (6 bases). Germline CDR1 is MGHRA and CDR2 is YSYEKL. The CDR3 contains 15 residues. V was pared by 5 bases and J by 0 bases, with 11 bases between. CDR3 amino acids: CASSYLGGSYNEQFF. The CDR3 region has the DNA TGCGCCAGCAGCTACCTAGGGGGCTCCTACAATGAGCAGTTCTTC.

The chain combines TRBV19 with TRBJ2-7; 11 bases are a match to TRBD1. The CDR3 runs to 15 residues. Germline V CDR1 and CDR2: LNHDA, SQIVND (reference sequence). J was trimmed by 4 bases and V by 1 base; bases with no gene match: 3. This chain's CDR3 is CASSIARDRGYEQYF. The CDR3 nucleotides are TGTGCCAGTAGTATAGCCCGGGACAGGGGGTACGAGCAGTACTTC.

This chain connects TRBV7-3 to TRBJ1-4; TRBD1 aligns across 10 bases. The CDR3 runs 15 residues. Germline V gives CDR1 SGHTA, CDR2 FQGTGA. The V segment lost 5 bases and the J segment 3 bases; nucleotides outside the gene matches: 3. The CDR3 DNA reads as TGTGCCAGCAGCCGGACAGGGGGACCTAATGAAAAACTGTTTTTT. Protein: CASSRTGGPNEKLFF.

The CDR3 DNA reads as TGTGCCAGCAGTTACTCTGAGGGGGCCGGTCAGCCCCAGCATTTT. Its translation: CASSYSEGAGQPQHF. This chain connects TRBV6-5 to TRBJ1-5, with 7 bases lining up with TRBD1. Per the germline V gene, CDR1 is MNHEY and CDR2 is SVGAGI. The CDR3 extends over 15 amino acids. The trim removed 0 bases at V and 6 bases at J, leaving 5 bases unmatched.

The chain combines TRBV27 with TRBJ1-6; D not resolved. CDR1 and CDR2 from the germline V gene are MNHEY and SMNVEV (reference sequence). The CDR3 extends over 12 amino acids. Trimming cost V 5 bases and J 6 bases, with 5 bases left between them. In DNA, the CDR3 is TGTGCCAGCAGTAGCGGTAATTCACCCCTCCACTTT. Protein sequence: CASSSGNSPLHF.

The table lists this clone with a count of one. For the CDR3, the DNA is TGTGCCAGCAGCCAAGCTGCGGGAGGGGGGTACGAGCAGTACTTC. Residues: CASSQAAGGGYEQYF. This rearrangement joins TRBV3-1 (or the pseudogene TRBV3-2) to TRBJ2-7; 9 positions match TRBD2. Trimming took 1 base from V and 4 from J; bases not matched to a gene: 5. CDR3 length: 15 amino acids. From germline, CDR1 is LGHDT and CDR2 YNNKEL (reference sequence).

The V and J genes are TRBV7-2 and TRBJ1-1; the D is unclear. Germline CDR1 reads SGHTA; CDR2 reads FQGNSA. This CDR3 has 13 residues. Trimming shortened V by 4 bases and J by 3 bases, and 9 bases separated the two germline ends. CDR3 DNA: TGTGCCAGCAGCTATGAGGGTTACACTGAAGCTTTCTTT. Its translation: CASSYEGYTEAFF.

There are a few counts of this clone. This chain joins TRBV2 and TRBJ1-4, with D tentatively TRBD1 (5 bases). The germline CDR1 and CDR2 sequences are SNHLY and FYNNEI. Trimming pared 7 bases from V and 8 bases from J, leaving 17 bases between. The CDR3 is 14 amino acids. The CDR3 DNA reads as TGTGCCAGCATTAATCGGGCGGGGACCGAAAAACTGTTTTTT. Its translation: CASINRAGTEKLFF. The whole variable domain, filled in from reference TRBV2 and TRBJ1-4, reads EPEVTQTPSHQVTQMGQEVILRCVPISNHLYFYWYRQILGQKVEFLVSFYNNEISEKSEIFDDQFSVERPDGSNFTLKIRSTKLEDSAMYFCASINRAGTEKLFFGSGTQLSVL.

The chain is built from TRBV5-1 and TRBJ2-5; 10 nucleotides line up with TRBD2. The germline V gene has CDR1 SGHRS and CDR2 YFSETQ. Trimming at V came to 3 bases and at J to 5 bases, leaving 13 bases not matched to a gene. The CDR3 length is 17 residues. CDR3 DNA sequence: TGCGCCAGCAGCTCACTCTCTAGGACTAGCGGTGGGGAGACCCAGTACTTC. Encoded protein: CASSSLSRTSGGETQYF.

This chain joins TRBV18 and TRBJ1-2; 7 nucleotides agree with TRBD1. With 0 bases clipped from V and 8 bases from J, the junction kept 6 bases outside the gene matches. This CDR3 has 14 residues. Germline V gene sequence: CDR1 KGHSH, CDR2 LQKENI. The CDR3 region has the DNA TGTGCCAGCTCACCACCGGACAGGCGGCCAGGCTACACCTTC. This gives the protein CASSPPDRRPGYTF.

The V and J genes are TRBV4-1 and TRBJ2-7; D gene ambiguous. Germline loops: CDR1 MGHRA, CDR2 YSYEKL. Trimming pared 0 bases from V and 1 base from J, leaving 7 bases between. The length of the CDR3 is 14 residues. CDR3 protein: CASSQEGISYEQYF. The CDR3 region has the DNA TGCGCCAGCAGCCAAGAGGGCATATCCTACGAGCAGTACTTC.

The CDR3 DNA reads TGTGCCTGGAGTGTATTGACAGGGGGCCGTTTTGGCTACACCTTC. Protein: CAWSVLTGGRFGYTF. V is TRBV30 and J is TRBJ1-2, with TRBD1 matching over 10 bases. Germline V gene sequence: CDR1 GTSNPN, CDR2 SVGIG (reference sequence). V lost 0 bases, J lost 7 bases, and 8 bases stayed unmatched. The CDR3 spans 15 residues.

The genes are TRBV7-8 and TRBJ2-7; D not certain. CDR1 and CDR2 from the germline V gene are SGHVS and FQNEAQ. This CDR3 is built from 14 residues. Trimming stripped 0 bases from V and 0 bases from J, with 6 bases between. The CDR3: CASSLATFSYEQYF. CDR3 bases: TGTGCCAGCAGCTTAGCGACATTCTCCTACGAGCAGTACTTC.